Presented here are 16 T cell receptor beta chains from one specimen sequenced in a study of OX40 agonist ivuxolimab in advanced cancers. Measured with immunoSEQ multiplex PCR; TCRdb has only the in-frame clones, and not every one. The repertoire consists of approximately 19,000 clones, with less than 95% occurring once and the leading ten covering around 49%. This material consisted of CD4+ or CD8+ T cells sorted from blood, taken in a trial of the OX40 agonist ivuxolimab. These receptors were taken from an adult with an advanced solid tumor such as melanoma, head and neck, liver or kidney cancer.

The chain uses TRBV15 and TRBJ1-2, with D possibly being TRBD1 (6 bases). V lost 8 bases and J lost 7, with 11 bases in between. Germline lookup yields CDR1 LNHNV and CDR2 YYDKDF (reference sequence). The CDR3 is 11 amino acids. CDR3: CATGQGSGYTF. CDR3 DNA: TGTGCCACCGGGCAGGGGAGTGGCTACACCTTC.

The V gene is TRBV10-2, the J gene TRBJ2-7; 15 nucleotides agree with TRBD2. The CDR3 loop spans 17 amino acids. Losses at the gene ends were 3 bases for V and 5 bases for J; bases not matched to a gene: 8. Germline lookup yields CDR1 WSHSY and CDR2 SAAADI. CDR3 in amino acids: CASSDWTSGRALNEQYF. In DNA, the CDR3 is TGCGCCAGCAGTGATTGGACTAGCGGGAGGGCCTTGAACGAGCAGTACTTC.

The V gene is TRBV11-1, the J gene TRBJ2-7; TRBD2 agrees at 7 bases. The trim removed 1 base at V and 2 bases at J, leaving 8 bases unmatched. The CDR3 has 16 residues. Germline CDR1 is SGHAT and CDR2 is FQDESV (reference sequence). CDR3 sequence reads: CASSLVGGVSPYEQYF. In DNA form, the CDR3 reads TGTGCCAGCAGCTTAGTGGGGGGGGTAAGCCCCTACGAGCAGTACTTC.

CDR3: CASSLERGGYEQYF. As DNA, the CDR3 is TGCGCCAGCAGCTTGGAGAGGGGTGGCTACGAGCAGTACTTC. The V gene is TRBV5-1, the J gene TRBJ2-7, with D perhaps matching TRBD1 or TRBD2 (5 bases each). Germline V CDR1 and CDR2: SGHRS, YFSETQ. The CDR3 runs 14 residues. V was trimmed by 0 bases and J by 3 bases, leaving 10 bases between them.

The V gene is TRBV27, the J gene TRBJ1-5; D might be TRBD1 (6 bases). Germline CDR1 is MNHEY and CDR2 is SMNVEV (reference sequence). This CDR3 region has 18 residues. Trimming shortened V by 5 bases and J by 0 bases, and 20 bases separated the two germline ends. In DNA form, the CDR3 reads TGTGCCAGCAGTCTTCGGGGGGGGGCCCTACATAGCAATCAGCCCCAGCATTTT. Translated, it gives CASSLRGGALHSNQPQHF.

The chain has TRBV7-6 and TRBJ2-5; the D is unclear. This CDR3 has 17 amino acids. Germline CDR1 SGHVS, CDR2 FNYEAQ. Trimming removed 2 bases at V and 5 bases at J, with 21 bases between. The CDR3 sequence is CASSLLGSVEVGETQYF. CDR3 DNA sequence: TGTGCCAGCAGCTTATTAGGTTCGGTTGAGGTGGGCGAGACCCAGTACTTC.

V gene TRBV14 combines with J gene TRBJ1-5, with 7 bases fitting TRBD1. Losses at the gene ends were 4 bases for V and 0 bases for J; bases not matched to a gene: 12. CDR1 and CDR2 (germline): SGHDN, FVKESK. The length of the CDR3 is 18 residues. CDR3 amino acids: CASSLSHRDSHSNQPQHF. The DNA of the CDR3 is TGTGCCAGCAGCCTCTCGCACCGGGACAGCCATAGCAATCAGCCCCAGCATTTT.

The chain has TRBV18 and TRBJ2-3; D unclear. There are 15 residues in the CDR3. Between the trimmed V and J ends, which lost 2 bases and 3 bases, there was a span of 12 bases. The V gene's germline CDR1 is KGHSH and CDR2 LQKENI. The CDR3 loop reads CASSPGVVSTDTQYF. The CDR3 region has the DNA TGTGCCAGCTCACCAGGGGTAGTCTCTACAGATACGCAGTATTTT.

The chain combines TRBV5-4 with TRBJ2-5; D is ambiguous. This CDR3 has 13 amino acids. Germline V gives CDR1 SGHNT, CDR2 YYREEE (reference sequence). With 0 bases removed from V and 5 bases from J, the gap between germline ends came to 8 bases. CDR3: CASSLVLTETQYF. In nucleotides, the CDR3 is TGTGCCAGCAGCTTGGTACTAACGGAGACCCAGTACTTC. Full variable domain (outside the CDR3, taken from reference TRBV5-4 and TRBJ2-5): ETGVTQSPTHLIKTRGQQVTLRCSSQSGHNTVSWYQQALGQGPQFIFQYYREEENGRGNFPPRFSGLQFPNYSSELNVNALELDDSALYLCASSLVLTETQYFGPGTRLLVL.

The chain uses TRBV28 and TRBJ1-3, with D unclear. This CDR3 contains 14 residues. V was pared by 3 bases and J by 0 bases, with 6 bases between. The germline CDR1 and CDR2 sequences are MDHEN and SYDVKM. CDR3 amino acids: CASSFGPSGNTIYF. The DNA of the CDR3 is TGTGCCAGCAGTTTTGGGCCCTCTGGAAACACCATATATTTT. The full variable domain, completed using reference TRBV28 and TRBJ1-3, is DVKVTQSSRYLVKRTGEKVFLECVQDMDHENMFWYRQDPGLGLRLIYFSYDVKMKEKGDIPEGYSVSREKKERFSLILESASTNQTSMYLCASSFGPSGNTIYFGEGSWLTVV.

The DNA for the CDR3 is TGTGCCAGCAGTCCCCGGGGAGGGGGGTACGAGCAGTACTTC. This gives the protein CASSPRGGGYEQYF. The chain joins TRBV27 to TRBJ2-7, with a weak D call TRBD2 (7 bases). The CDR3 consists of 14 residues. Looked up from germline, CDR1 is MNHEY and CDR2 is SMNVEV (reference sequence). Trimming left V 5 bases short and J 4 bases short, with 15 bases between.

This chain links TRBV28 with TRBJ2-5, with 7 nucleotides matching TRBD1. Germline V gives CDR1 MDHEN, CDR2 SYDVKM. With V trimmed by 5 bases and J by 4 bases, 7 bases remained unmatched. CDR3 size: 14 residues. The DNA of the CDR3 is TGTGCCAGCAGTACGGGACAGTTAATAGAGACCCAGTACTTC. Residues: CASSTGQLIETQYF.

In its sample, this clone was seen a few times. This rearrangement joins TRBV4-3 to TRBJ1-5; D unclear. This CDR3 is 13 amino acids long. The germline V and J ends were trimmed by 1 base and 7 bases, with 8 bases remaining between them. Per germline, CDR1 LGHNA and CDR2 YSLEER. CDR3 in amino acids: CASSQVIGQPQHF. CDR3 coding DNA: TGCGCCAGCAGCCAAGTGATCGGGCAGCCCCAGCATTTT.

V usage is TRBV29-1 and J usage is TRBJ2-7; no firm D call. This CDR3 has 13 residues. Germline CDR1 reads SQVTM; CDR2 reads ANQGSEA. Trimming cost V 4 bases and J 0 bases, with 10 bases left between them. As DNA, the CDR3 is TGCAGCGTTGTTTGGGAAAGCTCCTACGAGCAGTACTTC. Protein: CSVVWESSYEQYF.

In its sample, this clone was seen once. The V gene is TRBV27, the J gene TRBJ2-3; D tentatively fits TRBD1 or TRBD2 (5 bases each). The CDR3 extends over 14 amino acids. CDR1 is MNHEY and CDR2 is SMNVEV in the germline V gene (reference sequence). Trimming shortened V by 3 bases and J by 6 bases, and 13 bases separated the two germline ends. As DNA, the CDR3 is TGTGCCAGCAGTTTTCTTCAATGGGGGGATACGCAGTATTTT. This sequence encodes CASSFLQWGDTQYF.

The rearrangement joins TRBV6-5 to TRBJ1-5; no definite D call. Deletions cut 6 bases from V and 4 bases from J, with 10 bases between. This CDR3 has 13 amino acids. Germline V gene lookup returns CDR1 MNHEY and CDR2 SVGAGI. The CDR3 coding sequence is TGTGCCAGCAGAACCATTGGGAATCAGCCCCAGCATTTT. It translates to CASRTIGNQPQHF.